This entry describes one T cell receptor beta chain. Scientists amplified the TCR beta CDR3 regions from RNA transcripts. An opening RT-PCR round employed HTBI primers and preceded a second-round multiplex PCR. One entry per CDR3 protein, called by TCRdb with MiXCR from the multiplex PCR reads. This sample has around 590,000 distinct CDR3 sequences; just under 40% occur once, and the top ten carry roughly 4.5%. The sample is drawn from a study of Graves' ophthalmopathy and Graves' hyperthyroidism. The CDR3 loop spans 16 amino acids. CDR1 and CDR2 (germline): MNHEY, SVGAGI. V lost 2 bases and J 0 bases, leaving 8 bases between the germline ends.

This chain links TRBV6-5 with TRBJ2-6; tentatively, D is TRBD1 (5 bases). The sequenced sample was peripheral blood or thyroid tissue (not recorded which). This sequence was found in an adult man with Graves' hyperthyroidism. The CDR3 loop is CASSYPQGSGANVLTF. CDR3 in DNA: TGTGCCAGCAGTTACCCCCAGGGCTCTGGGGCCAACGTCCTGACTTTC.